This T cell receptor (beta chain) was found in a study of CD4 T cells in relation to SARS-CoV-2 and coronaviruses. Whole-study context: TCR beta CDR3s were sequenced after 10-day antigen culture of PBMCs.

Assay used: immunoSEQ multiplex PCR; TCRdb lists only in-frame clones, some missing. The sample lists roughly 25,000 clones; 60% to 85% were seen once. Germline CDR1 and CDR2: SEHNR and FQNEAQ (reference sequence). CDR3 length: 16 residues. Trimming shortened V by 3 bases and J by 4 bases, and 19 bases separated the two germline ends. Before the COVID-19 pandemic, during about 2010-2018, CD4+ T cells were taken from unexposed donors. Isolation of CD4+ T cells took place after about eleven days in culture. Notes on this clone: The antigen is unknown.

This rearrangement joins TRBV7-9 to TRBJ2-7, with D unclear. Source material: CD4+ T cells from PBMCs, cultured in vitro. This TCR derives from a human donor in good health. The CDR3 reads CASSLPDQLVGYEQYF. The CDR3 DNA follows: TGTGCCAGCAGCTTGCCGGACCAGCTAGTAGGGTACGAGCAGTACTTC.